These 19 T cell receptor beta chains were all obtained from the same sample, sequenced in a study of breast tumors, draining lymph nodes, adjacent tissues. TCRdb used MiXCR to reprocess the multiplex PCR reads, holding one entry per CDR3 protein. The sample has tens of thousands of distinct CDR3 sequences, about 60% seen once; the top ten hold 15% to 20%. Sequencing was done on a sample of breast tumor tissue. All receptors come from a female donor with breast cancer. Some clones in this sample may be carry-over from other donors' samples.

This clonotype has a count of ten or more. A clone one base away is much larger, so this may be a read error. The rearrangement joins TRBV14 to TRBJ1-2; D is undetermined. CDR3 size: 15 residues. Per the germline V gene, CDR1 is SGHDN and CDR2 is FVKESK. The CDR3 region is CASSRGGSFSYGSTF. The CDR3 DNA follows: TGTGCCAGCAGCCGCGGAGGATCCTTCAGTTATGGCTCCACCTTC.

This clonotype appeared many times. The chain has TRBV5-1 and TRBJ2-7, with a tentative D call TRBD1 (6 bases). Trimming left V 0 bases short and J 1 base short, with 17 bases between. This CDR3 has 17 residues. Germline lookup yields CDR1 SGHRS and CDR2 YFSETQ. This CDR3 reads CASSLDTRTAQSYEQYF. CDR3 sequence (DNA): TGCGCCAGCAGCTTGGATACCAGGACAGCTCAATCCTACGAGCAGTACTTC.

As concerns this clonotype: The DNA is omitted, as the CDR3 cannot be located on it reliably, and the CDR3 follows TCRdb's listing. The gene calls are TRBV15 and TRBJ2-7; the DNA was not compared with TRBD2, the D call given in the table. The CDR3 region is 23 residues in length, termini included. Germline V gene data show CDR1 as LNHNV and CDR2 as YYDKDF (reference sequence). CDR3 region: CATSSIYLCSVEGRHGLPYEQYF.

This rearrangement joins TRBV7-2 to TRBJ2-2; D possibly corresponds to TRBD1 (5 bases). Germline loops: CDR1 SGHTA, CDR2 FQGNSA. Trimming took 8 bases from V and 6 from J, leaving 22 bases between them. The CDR3 spans 16 residues. The CDR3: CASFTRAGQGSGELFF. The CDR3 nucleotides read TGTGCCAGCTTTACCAGGGCAGGGCAAGGTTCCGGGGAGCTGTTTTTT.

J is TRBJ1-6 and V is TRBV5-1; 7 bases match TRBD1. CDR1 SGHRS and CDR2 YFSETQ come from the germline V gene. Trimming at V came to 3 bases and at J to 9 bases, leaving 3 bases not matched to a gene. The CDR3 consists of 13 residues. The CDR3 coding sequence is TGCGCCAGCAGCTCCAACAGGGGTTCACCCCTCCACTTT. Translating gives CASSSNRGSPLHF.

V usage is TRBV7-2 and J usage is TRBJ1-2; tentative D call: TRBD1 (5 bases). The CDR3 has 15 amino acids. The germline V gene encodes CDR1 SGHTA and CDR2 FQGNSA. V lost 1 base and J lost 5, with 14 bases in between. The chain's CDR3 is CASSLGTTDTYGYTF. CDR3 nucleotides: TGTGCCAGCAGCTTAGGTACGACAGACACGTATGGCTACACCTTC.

A remark on this clonotype: A read error may explain this, as a much larger clone is one base away. The chain joins TRBV6-5 to TRBJ1-2; D may be TRBD1 (5 bases). CDR3 length: 13 amino acids. CDR1 and CDR2 from the germline V gene are MNHEY and SVGAGI. CDR3 nucleotides: TGTGCCAGCAGTCACTCAGGGAACTATGGCTACGCCTTC. Protein sequence: CASSHSGNYGYAF.

Points on this clonotype: A read error is likely, as this CDR3 ends without the conserved phenylalanine or tryptophan. V is TRBV19 and J is TRBJ2-7, with 7 bases identical to TRBD2. This CDR3 contains 16 residues. Germline assignment: CDR1 LNHDA and CDR2 SQIVND (reference sequence). With V trimmed by 7 bases and J by 2 bases, 14 bases remained unmatched. CDR3 sequence reads: CASNNIGSSGAYEQYS. The CDR3 region has the DNA TGTGCCAGTAACAACATAGGGTCTAGCGGCGCCTACGAGCAGTACTCC.

By sample fraction, this clonotype is medium-sized. At one of its ends the junction is not consistent with the germline gene, which may arise from a read error. The V call is TRBV7-7, the J call TRBJ2-1; D is unclear. Per the germline V gene, CDR1 is SSHAT and CDR2 is FNYEAQ (reference sequence). The length of the CDR3 is 14 residues. The CDR3 sequence: CASSLGPDVVEQFF. CDR3 in DNA: TGTGCTAGCAGCTTAGGGCCCGATGTAGTGGAGCAGTTCTTC.

The rearrangement uses TRBV7-2 and TRBJ2-1; D call uncertain. Germline assignment: CDR1 SGHTA and CDR2 FQGNSA. The CDR3 extends over 14 amino acids. Trimming cost V 4 bases and J 4 bases, with 11 bases left between them. Written as DNA, the CDR3 is TGTGCCAGCAGCTCTAACCTGGGGTACAATGAGCAGTTCTTC. It is translated as CASSSNLGYNEQFF.

This chain connects TRBV6-5 to TRBJ2-3; 8 bases map to TRBD2. CDR3 length: 16 amino acids. Trimming at V came to 6 bases and at J to 8 bases, leaving 16 bases not matched to a gene. Germline values: CDR1 MNHEY, CDR2 SVGAGI. CDR3 in amino acids: CASSPSAGGAHGTQYF. CDR3 in DNA: TGTGCCAGCAGCCCTTCGGCCGGGGGGGCCCATGGTACGCAGTATTTT.

The CDR3 reads CASSPRQGNTGELFF. CDR3 in DNA: TGTGCCAGCAGCCCCCGACAGGGGAACACCGGGGAGCTGTTTTTT. This sequence joins TRBV12-3 or TRBV12-4 and TRBJ2-2, with 7 nucleotides matching TRBD1. J lost 1 base, V lost 6 bases, and 5 bases had no gene match. CDR3 length: 15 amino acids.

As regards this clonotype: This CDR3 is missing its conserved last phenylalanine or tryptophan, likely due to a read error. The rearrangement links TRBV20-1 to TRBJ2-7; 14 bases match TRBD2. CDR1 and CDR2 from the germline V gene are DFQATT and SNEGSKA (reference sequence). Unmatched junction bases numbered 5, after V lost 4 bases and J lost 0 bases. The CDR3 covers 16 residues. CDR3 protein: CSAMWTSGRLSYEQYS. Here the CDR3 DNA reads TGCAGTGCTATGTGGACTAGCGGGAGGCTCTCCTACGAGCAGTACTCC.

The chain links TRBV20-1 to TRBJ2-3; 10 bases agree with TRBD2. This CDR3 has 15 residues. The germline gives CDR1 DFQATT, CDR2 SNEGSKA (reference sequence). Trimming removed 0 bases from V and 7 bases from J; junction bases left unmatched: 7. The CDR3 loop reads CSARDRAGGLNTQYF. CDR3 DNA: TGCAGTGCTAGAGATCGAGCGGGGGGGCTAAATACGCAGTATTTT.

This clonotype was picked up many times. The chain couples TRBV15 to TRBJ1-6; D unclear. The germline V gene has CDR1 LNHNV and CDR2 YYDKDF (reference sequence). The CDR3 extends over 14 amino acids. The V and J ends lost 1 base and 7 bases respectively, with 8 bases between them. In nucleotides, the CDR3 is TGTGCCACCAGCAGAGGGGAGTTCAATTCACCCCTCCACTTT. Its protein product is CATSRGEFNSPLHF.

The genes are TRBV24-1 and TRBJ1-2, with 9 nucleotides matching TRBD1. The germline V gene encodes CDR1 KGHDR and CDR2 SFDVKD. Trimming removed 7 bases from V and 4 bases from J; junction bases left unmatched: 0. This CDR3 spans 12 amino acids. The CDR3 sequence: CATRDRGYGYTF. The CDR3, as DNA: TGTGCCACCAGGGACAGGGGCTATGGCTACACCTTC.

The chain uses TRBV2 and TRBJ1-3, with D possibly matching TRBD1 (6 bases). There are 15 residues in the CDR3. Trimming took 6 bases from V and 4 from J, leaving 16 bases between them. Germline CDR1 SNHLY, CDR2 FYNNEI. The CDR3 bases are TGTGCCAGCAGGGACCACAGGGAGAAAGGAAACACCATATATTTT. It specifies CASRDHREKGNTIYF.

The gene calls are TRBV12-3 or TRBV12-4 and TRBJ1-6; the D is unclear. The CDR3 is 15 residues long. With 2 bases removed from V and 7 bases from J, the gap between germline ends came to 12 bases. In nucleotides, the CDR3 is TGTGCCAGCAGTTTACAGCAGACGGGGAATTCACCCCTCCACTTT. Encoded protein: CASSLQQTGNSPLHF.

The V gene is TRBV11-1, the J gene TRBJ2-7; 9 bases are a match to TRBD1. The CDR3 extends over 14 amino acids. Trimming cost V 5 bases and J 3 bases; bases outside gene matches: 5. CDR1 and CDR2 (germline): SGHAT, FQDESV (reference sequence). CDR3 coding DNA: TGTGCCAGCAGCGTGGACAGGGGAGGCTACGAGCAGTACTTC. This sequence encodes CASSVDRGGYEQYF. Supplemented by reference TRBV11-1 and TRBJ2-7, the full variable domain reads EAEVAQSPRYKITEKSQAVAFWCDPISGHATLYWYRQILGQGPELLVQFQDESVVDDSQLPKDRFSAERLKGVDSTLKIQPAELGDSAMYLCASSVDRGGYEQYFGPGTRLTVT.